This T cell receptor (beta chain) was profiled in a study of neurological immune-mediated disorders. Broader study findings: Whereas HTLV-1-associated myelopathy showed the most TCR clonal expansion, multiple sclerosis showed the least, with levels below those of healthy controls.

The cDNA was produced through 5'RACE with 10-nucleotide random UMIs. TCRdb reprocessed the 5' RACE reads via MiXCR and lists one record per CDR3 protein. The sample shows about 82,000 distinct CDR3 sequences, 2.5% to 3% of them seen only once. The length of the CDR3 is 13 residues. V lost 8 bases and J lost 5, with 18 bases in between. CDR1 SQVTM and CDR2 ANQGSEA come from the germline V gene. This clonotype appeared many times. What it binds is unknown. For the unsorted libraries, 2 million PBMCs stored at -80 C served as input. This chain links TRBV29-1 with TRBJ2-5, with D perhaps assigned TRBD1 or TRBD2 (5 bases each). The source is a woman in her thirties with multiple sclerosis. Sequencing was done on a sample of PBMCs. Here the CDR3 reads CSLAGLTGETQYF. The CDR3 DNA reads TGCAGCCTTGCAGGGTTGACGGGGGAGACCCAGTACTTC.